The TCR beta chain under discussion was sequenced for a study of shared clonotypes between healthy human individuals. Overall study findings and caveats: The study generally estimated greater richness for naive than memory subsets. Sorted-subset samples were not fully sequenced, rarefaction indicated.

Only in-frame clones appear in the TCRdb table, and some are missing; sequencing was by immunoSEQ multiplex PCR. The table shows about 1 million clones, with around 74% occurring only once. The V and J ends lost 0 bases and 0 bases, in that order; junction bases with no gene match: 8. The CDR3 consists of 18 residues. CDR1 is SGDLS and CDR2 is YYNGEE in the germline V gene. For this clone: Its antigen is as yet unknown.

This sequence joins TRBV9 and TRBJ2-1; 8 bases align to TRBD2. Sequenced input: memory CD4+ T cells sorted from blood. Subset given: CD45RA-negative fraction. The source is a man between 18 and 35 years old in good health. CDR3 protein: CASSVDGSGVSSYNEQFF. CDR3 in DNA: TGTGCCAGCAGCGTAGACGGTAGCGGGGTAAGCTCCTACAATGAGCAGTTCTTC.